Below are 20 T cell receptor beta chains sequenced from a single sample in a study of cytomegalovirus exposure and HLA in healthy donors (dated by TCRdb to 2015 to 2018). Libraries were built with the immunoSEQ multiplex PCR assay. For the multiplex PCR, a mixture combining 60 forward primers for TCR Vbeta segments and 13 reverse primers for TCR Jbeta segments was used. As stored in TCRdb, this immuneACCESS dataset retains in-frame rearrangements with V and J assigned. A fraction of the clones does not appear; measured against another copy, unresolved V genes explain less than half of the discrepancy, and the remainder lacks a known reason. Here the sample has around 93,000 clones; roughly 82% occur a single time. The ten largest clones take up roughly 3.4% of the sample. Input material: PBMCs. Receptors originate from a man aged 30 to 45 in good health and CMV-seropositive.

The chain carries TRBV30 and TRBJ2-2; D may be TRBD2 (6 bases). In germline, CDR1 is GTSNPN, CDR2 SVGIG (reference sequence). Trimming took off 3 bases at V and 2 bases at J, with 13 bases between the two ends. This CDR3 has 15 amino acids. CDR3 sequence reads: CAWSPPGVNTGELFF. The CDR3 DNA is TGTGCCTGGAGCCCCCCGGGAGTTAACACCGGGGAGCTGTTTTTT.

This clone was detected a few times. This rearrangement joins TRBV30 to TRBJ2-7; D gene ambiguous. Germline CDR1 and CDR2: GTSNPN and SVGIG (reference sequence). The V and J ends lost 2 bases and 6 bases respectively, with 11 bases between them. The CDR3 loop spans 12 amino acids. CDR3 in DNA: TGTGCCTGGAGTACGTCGGTCCGCGAGCAGTACTTC. It codes for CAWSTSVREQYF.

The chain has TRBV29-1 and TRBJ1-1; D call uncertain. In germline, CDR1 is SQVTM, CDR2 ANQGSEA. Between the trimmed V and J ends, which lost 7 bases and 2 bases, there was a span of 5 bases. CDR3 size: 10 residues. The CDR3 DNA reads TGCAGCGGGGCTAACACTGAAGCTTTCTTT. It codes for CSGANTEAFF.

This clone is a singleton in its sample. The rearrangement joins TRBV7-2 to TRBJ2-2; no reliable D call. The CDR3 sequence is 15 residues long. Germline CDR1 is SGHTA and CDR2 is FQGNSA. Trimming removed 2 bases at V and 1 base at J, with 8 bases between. CDR3 coding DNA: TGTGCCAGCAGCTTACTGGCGGTGAACACCGGGGAGCTGTTTTTT. Protein product: CASSLLAVNTGELFF.

The gene calls are TRBV4-1 and TRBJ1-6; D is undetermined. CDR1 and CDR2 from the germline V gene are MGHRA and YSYEKL. The CDR3 totals 18 residues. V was shortened by 0 bases and J by 0 bases, with 12 bases between the two germline ends. The CDR3 nucleotides read TGCGCCAGCAGCCAAGATCCCGACACCCTCTCCTATAATTCACCCCTCCACTTT. Translating it yields CASSQDPDTLSYNSPLHF.

V and J are TRBV29-1 and TRBJ2-1; D is uncertain. Germline CDR1 is SQVTM and CDR2 is ANQGSEA. The CDR3 has 12 residues. V dropped 4 bases and J dropped 5 bases, with 9 bases sitting between them. The CDR3 here is CSVAQADNEQFF. Here the CDR3 DNA reads TGCAGCGTTGCCCAGGCCGACAATGAGCAGTTCTTC.

V usage is TRBV15 and J usage is TRBJ2-5; D is possibly TRBD1 (5 bases). V was trimmed by 0 bases and J by 5 bases, leaving 13 bases between them. This CDR3 comprises 15 residues. Germline V gene data show CDR1 as LNHNV and CDR2 as YYDKDF (reference sequence). DNA for the CDR3: TGTGCCACCAGCAGAGACCGAGAAGGGGCGGAGACCCAGTACTTC. Translation: CATSRDREGAETQYF.

The V call is TRBV7-9, the J call TRBJ1-1, with 9 bases lining up with TRBD1. CDR1 SEHNR and CDR2 FQNEAQ come from the germline V gene (reference sequence). The length of the CDR3 is 16 residues. V gave up 5 bases and J gave up 1 base; unmatched junction bases: 8. The CDR3 loop reads CASSTGQGIENTEAFF. As DNA, the CDR3 is TGTGCCAGCAGCACCGGACAGGGGATAGAGAACACTGAAGCTTTCTTT. Filled out from reference TRBV7-9 and TRBJ1-1, the complete variable domain reads DTGVSQNPRHKITKRGQNVTFRCDPISEHNRLYWYRQTLGQGPEFLTYFQNEAQLEKSRLLSDRFSAERPKGSFSTLEIQRTEQGDSAMYLCASSTGQGIENTEAFFGQGTRLTVV.

This clone was recorded once. The J gene is TRBJ2-3, the V gene TRBV5-1; 7 nucleotides align to TRBD1. CDR3 length: 16 amino acids. Germline values: CDR1 SGHRS, CDR2 YFSETQ. With 9 bases clipped from V and 2 bases from J, the junction kept 15 bases outside the gene matches. The CDR3 spells CATQLKGGASTDTQYF. DNA of the CDR3: TGCGCCACCCAGCTTAAAGGGGGCGCGTCCACAGATACGCAGTATTTT.

V is TRBV28 and J is TRBJ2-6; no clear D. V dropped 5 bases and J dropped 2 bases, with 16 bases sitting between them. Germline-derived CDR1 and CDR2 are MDHEN and SYDVKM. The CDR3 has 17 residues. In DNA, the CDR3 is TGTGCCAGCAGTCTACCTTTTGAGTCCCCTGGGGCCAACGTCCTGACTTTC. Protein product: CASSLPFESPGANVLTF.

This chain uses TRBV18 with TRBJ2-3, with 10 bases identical to TRBD1. CDR1 is KGHSH, CDR2 LQKENI, per germline. CDR3 size: 14 residues. Trimming cost V 4 bases and J 6 bases; bases outside gene matches: 4. The CDR3: CASSRDRGPDTQYF. As DNA, the CDR3 is TGTGCCAGCTCACGGGACAGGGGCCCCGATACGCAGTATTTT.

The sample holds a few counts of this clone. This chain uses TRBV29-1 with TRBJ1-1; D unclear. The CDR3 is made up of 12 amino acids. The germline gives CDR1 SQVTM, CDR2 ANQGSEA. The V end lost 4 bases, the J end lost 1 base, and 7 bases lay between the germline ends. The CDR3 loop is CSVVAPNTEAFF. CDR3 nucleotide sequence: TGCAGCGTTGTAGCTCCGAACACTGAAGCTTTCTTT.

This clone was counted only a few times. V gene TRBV18 combines with J gene TRBJ1-5; D is ambiguous. Germline V gene data show CDR1 as KGHSH and CDR2 as LQKENI. With 2 bases removed from V and 7 bases from J, the gap between germline ends came to 12 bases. This CDR3 is built from 14 residues. This CDR3 is CASSPSEGFQPQHF. The CDR3, as DNA: TGTGCCAGCTCACCATCAGAGGGCTTCCAGCCCCAGCATTTT.

This clone was observed a handful of times. The gene calls are TRBV2 and TRBJ2-1; the D gene is possibly TRBD2 (6 bases). Germline assignment: CDR1 SNHLY and CDR2 FYNNEI. CDR3 length: 13 amino acids. The germline V and J ends were trimmed by 8 bases and 6 bases, with 14 bases remaining between them. The DNA for the CDR3 is TGTGCCAGCTTGGAAGGGACTGCCAATGAGCAGTTCTTC. This encodes CASLEGTANEQFF.

V usage is TRBV5-6 and J usage is TRBJ2-3; 7 bases are a match to TRBD2. The germline V gene has CDR1 SGHDT and CDR2 YYEEEE. Trimming at V came to 0 bases and at J to 3 bases, leaving 4 bases not matched to a gene. CDR3 length equals 15 residues. This CDR3 is CASSLGLAETDTQYF. For the CDR3, the DNA is TGTGCCAGCAGCTTGGGGCTAGCGGAAACAGATACGCAGTATTTT.

This clone was seen more than once but under ten times. The J gene is TRBJ1-1, the V gene TRBV7-2; no definite D call. V lost 6 bases and J 1 base, leaving 12 bases between the germline ends. Germline CDR1 and CDR2: SGHTA and FQGNSA. The CDR3 loop spans 14 amino acids. The CDR3 protein is CASSFDGRNTEAFF. Written as DNA, the CDR3 is TGTGCCAGCAGTTTTGACGGGAGGAACACTGAAGCTTTCTTT.

Concerning this clone itself: Distinct nucleotide sequences in the sample also encode this CDR3. The chain employs TRBV28 and TRBJ2-7; D possibly corresponds to TRBD1 (6 bases). The ends were cut back, 3 bases at V and 6 bases at J, with 15 bases in the middle. Germline assignment: CDR1 MDHEN and CDR2 SYDVKM. The CDR3 runs 14 residues. The CDR3 DNA follows: TGTGCCAGCAGTTTGGGGCAGGGGAGCGGCGAGCAGTACTTC. Translated, it gives CASSLGQGSGEQYF.

V gene TRBV7-6 combines with J gene TRBJ2-3; D is unresolved. V gave up 2 bases and J gave up 1 base, with 10 bases separating them. This CDR3 has 15 residues. Germline-derived CDR1 and CDR2 are SGHVS and FNYEAQ. For the CDR3, the DNA is TGTGCCAGCAGCTTACGTCCGGGTGGCACAGATACGCAGTATTTT. Protein: CASSLRPGGTDTQYF.

The V gene is TRBV5-4, the J gene TRBJ2-3; D ambiguous. Germline values: CDR1 SGHNT, CDR2 YYREEE (reference sequence). There are 13 residues in the CDR3. The V end lost 4 bases, the J end lost 4 bases, and 10 bases lay between the germline ends. CDR3 DNA: TGTGCCAGCAGCATACCGTTAGCAGATACGCAGTATTTT. It yields the protein CASSIPLADTQYF.

The genes are TRBV10-3 and TRBJ2-7; 9 nucleotides match TRBD2. The germline gives CDR1 ENHRY, CDR2 SYGVKD. V lost 3 bases to trimming and J lost 1 base; unmatched junction nucleotides: 4. CDR3 length: 15 amino acids. Here the CDR3 DNA reads TGTGCCATCAGTGACTTAGCGGGAGTTTCCTACGAGCAGTACTTC. Amino acid sequence: CAISDLAGVSYEQYF.